A selection of T cell receptor beta chains follows, all from one sample in a study of blood T cell repertoires in COVID-19. Data came from immunoSEQ multiplex PCR; TCRdb stores just in-frame clones and leaves some out. The sample consists of some 250,000 clones, approximately 90% of them appearing once. What was sequenced was peripheral blood. The origin of the receptors is a young man who had recovered from COVID-19. The CDR3 runs from the conserved cysteine through the conserved F or W. The D gene is left open where the match is weak. A row's size may be missing; if present it is once, few, many or a size class.

CDR3 length	V gene	D gene	clone size	J gene	CDR3 DNA	CDR3 protein
14	TRBV9	-	few	TRBJ2-1	TGTGCCAGCAGCGTAGGGCCAGGGTTTAATGAGCAGTTCTTC	CASSVGPGFNEQFF
15	TRBV5-8	-	-	TRBJ1-2	TGTGCCAGCAGCTCCCGCAAGGGGTCCCACTATGGCTACACCTTC	CASSSRKGSHYGYTF
18	TRBV6-1	-	-	TRBJ2-5	TGTGCCAGCAGTGAGTATCCCCAAGCAAGCGGCCCGCAAGAGACCCAGTACTTC	CASSEYPQASGPQETQYF
17	TRBV3-1/TRBV3-2	-	-	TRBJ1-3	TGTGCCAGCAGCCCCTCCGGCAGCAGCGTGAGGGGAAACACCATATATTTT	CASSPSGSSVRGNTIYF
18	TRBV27	-	-	TRBJ2-2	TGTGCCAGCAGTTCTATAAAGCAATCGGTCGTGAACACCGGGGAGCTGTTTTTT	CASSSIKQSVVNTGELFF
15	TRBV5-1	-	many	TRBJ1-2	TGCGCCAGCAGCGAAGATTCTTCTGGAGGGTATGGCTACACCTTC	CASSEDSSGGYGYTF
12	TRBV18	-	-	TRBJ1-1	TGTGCCAGCTCACCCGTTCGCGGTGAAGCTTTCTTT	CASSPVRGEAFF
11	TRBV6-5	-	-	TRBJ1-4	TGTGCCAGCAGTCAGGGGTGGAAACTGTTTTTT	CASSQGWKLFF
15	TRBV19	TRBD1	-	TRBJ1-2	TGTGCCAGTAGTATCCCGGGACAGGGCGGCTATGGCTACACCTTC	CASSIPGQGGYGYTF
15	TRBV5-4	-	once	TRBJ2-7	TGTGCCAGCAGCTCCCGGGACTTAAGTGCCTACGAGCAGTACTTC	CASSSRDLSAYEQYF
12	TRBV29-1	-	-	TRBJ2-1	TGCAGCGTTGCCCCCACAGGGTATGAGCAGTTCTTC	CSVAPTGYEQFF
17	TRBV21-1	-	few	TRBJ2-1	TGTGCCAGCAGCCTCAAGCGGGGGGTCGACAACTACAATGAGCAGTTCTTC	CASSLKRGVDNYNEQFF
14	TRBV5-1	TRBD1	-	TRBJ1-1	TGCGCCAGCAGCTCTGACAGGGCGAACACTGAAGCTTTCTTT	CASSSDRANTEAFF
14	TRBV6-6	-	-	TRBJ1-1	TGTGCCAGCAGTCCGTTCGAATCCGGGTCCCTCCCATCATTT	CASSPFESGSLPSF
13	TRBV9	-	-	TRBJ2-3	TGTGCCAGCAGTGTTAGCGTCCCAGATACGCAGTATTTT	CASSVSVPDTQYF
12	TRBV29-1	TRBD1	-	TRBJ2-7	TGCAGCGTTGTGACAGGGCTCTACGAGCAGTACTTC	CSVVTGLYEQYF